This T cell receptor beta chain originates from a study of blood T cells in healthy people across ages. About this clonotype: Its antigen is unidentified.

Regarding the study as a whole: The long-lived group displayed more naive CD4+ cells, plus higher diversity, than the aged donors did.

With 7 bases removed from V and 5 bases from J, the gap between germline ends came to 21 bases. The CDR3 runs to 15 residues. Germline V gene lookup returns CDR1 SGHRS and CDR2 YFSETQ. Using a J-beta primer mix together with a sample-barcoded 5' primer, a second PCR was run for roughly 6 to 11 cycles. Each cDNA molecule received a tag from a template-switch adaptor that had 12 random nucleotides. TCRdb re-derived calls from the 5' RACE reads in MiXCR, one entry per CDR3 protein. This sample has about 1.4 million distinct CDR3 sequences; roughly 64% occur once, and the top ten carry 6.5% to 8%. This clonotype originated in a man aged 18-30 years in good health. The sequenced sample was blood. The chain uses TRBV5-1 and TRBJ2-5, with D unclear. The CDR3 sequence is CASGPTFGGMETQYF. CDR3 sequence (DNA): TGCGCCAGCGGCCCCACTTTTGGCGGCATGGAGACCCAGTACTTC.